This T cell receptor (beta chain) was found in a study of cytomegalovirus exposure and HLA in healthy donors. Study findings and constraints: Later, TCR association rates were found to vary by HLA locus, highest for DRB1 and lowest for HLA-C. CMV antigen specificity was confirmed in vitro for a few CMV-associated chains.

Germline V gene sequence: CDR1 SQVTM, CDR2 ANQGSEA. V dropped 7 bases and J dropped 2 bases, with 17 bases sitting between them. CDR3 length equals 14 residues. In regard to this clone: The antigen is undetermined.

Use of 60 Vbeta and 13 Jbeta primers characterized the PCR. Profiled with immunoSEQ multiplex PCR; TCRdb holds only in-frame clones, not every one. The data show about 150,000 clones, roughly three quarters seen once. The clonotype originates from a woman aged 40 to 50 in good health and CMV-seronegative. Sequencing used PBMCs. J is TRBJ2-5 and V is TRBV29-1; a weak D match, TRBD2 (6 bases). The CDR3 nucleotides are TGCAGCGCGGTCCGGGGCGGGGAACAAGAGACCCAGTACTTC. Encoded protein: CSAVRGGEQETQYF.